The rows below give T cell receptor beta chains drawn from one sample of a study of blood T cell repertoires in COVID-19. Repertoires were generated with immunoSEQ multiplex PCR, while TCRdb's copy carries only in-frame clones and drops some. The sample lists 95,000 to 100,000 clones; around 92% were seen once. Material for sequencing was peripheral blood. Receptor source: a man in his forties or fifties with active COVID-19. CDR3s include the opening cysteine and the closing phenylalanine or tryptophan. A D gene is named only where the DNA matches it firmly. The size field is filled for only some rows; it gives once, few, many or a size class.

J	D	V	size	CDR3	DNA
TRBJ2-3	TRBD2	TRBV4-1	-	CASSPLNSGGTDTQYF	TGCGCCAGCAGCCCCCTCAACAGCGGGGGCACAGATACGCAGTATTTT
TRBJ2-3	-	TRBV12-3/TRBV12-4	-	CASSTTGPDTQYF	TGTGCCAGCAGTACCACAGGGCCAGATACGCAGTATTTT
TRBJ2-7	-	TRBV28	few	CASSGDSDYEQYF	TGTGCCAGCAGTGGGGACTCGGACTACGAGCAGTACTTC
TRBJ1-6	-	TRBV30	-	CAWSPSGERGYYNSPLHF	TGTGCCTGGAGTCCCTCGGGGGAACGGGGGTACTATAATTCACCCCTCCACTTT
TRBJ2-2	TRBD2	TRBV30	-	CASRAGVMNTGELFF	TGTGCCTCAAGAGCGGGAGTCATGAACACCGGGGAGCTGTTTTTT
TRBJ2-3	TRBD2	TRBV18	-	CASSPLLAGGTTDTQYF	TGTGCCAGCTCACCCCTTCTAGCGGGAGGAACCACAGATACGCAGTATTTT
TRBJ2-7	TRBD2	TRBV11-2	-	CASSPRGGPSIYEQYF	TGTGCCAGCAGCCCTAGGGGAGGGCCTTCCATCTACGAGCAGTACTTC
TRBJ1-3	-	TRBV7-3	once	CASSLSGAGNTIYF	TGTGCCAGCAGCTTATCCGGGGCTGGAAACACCATATATTTT
TRBJ1-5	-	TRBV6-1	-	CASSELDILQPQHF	TGTGCCAGCAGTGAATTGGACATTCTTCAGCCCCAGCATTTT
TRBJ2-1	TRBD2	TRBV27	-	CASSPRTSGVSSYNEQFF	TGTGCCAGCAGTCCCCGGACTAGCGGAGTGAGCTCCTACAATGAGCAGTTCTTC
TRBJ2-7	-	TRBV7-9	-	CASSARRGPYYEQYF	TGTGCCAGCAGCGCCAGGAGGGGCCCGTACTACGAGCAGTACTTC
TRBJ2-7	-	TRBV19	-	CASSMKGGKGYEQYF	TGTGCCAGTAGTATGAAAGGCGGGAAAGGGTACGAGCAGTACTTC
TRBJ1-2	-	TRBV2	-	CASSVDRVPGGYTF	TGTGCCAGCAGCGTCGACAGAGTCCCAGGTGGCTACACCTTC
TRBJ1-4	-	TRBV5-1	-	CASSLQTTNEKLFF	TGCGCCAGCAGCTTACAGACAACTAATGAAAAACTGTTTTTT
TRBJ1-4	-	TRBV5-1	-	CASSLEVQDGTEKLFF	TGCGCCAGCAGCTTGGAGGTACAGGACGGTACGGAAAAACTGTTTTTT
TRBJ2-3	TRBD2	TRBV5-4	-	CASSLVGLAGRTDTQYF	TGTGCCAGCAGCTTGGTGGGACTAGCGGGTCGCACAGATACGCAGTATTTT
TRBJ1-1	TRBD1	TRBV7-9	-	CASDRENTEAFF	TGTGCCAGCGACAGGGAGAACACTGAAGCTTTCTTT
TRBJ1-5	TRBD1	TRBV19	-	CASSIVTGSSNQPQHF	TGTGCCAGTAGTATCGTGACAGGGTCGAGCAATCAGCCCCAGCATTTT
TRBJ1-2	-	TRBV5-1	-	CASSLETHYGYTF	TGCGCCAGCAGCTTGGAGACACACTATGGCTACACCTTC
TRBJ2-1	-	TRBV3-1/TRBV3-2	-	CASSQVPEGEQFF	TGTGCCAGCAGCCAAGTCCCAGAGGGTGAGCAGTTCTTC
TRBJ2-3	-	TRBV18	once	CASSTYSGPRDTQYF	TGTGCCAGCTCAACTTATAGCGGCCCCAGGGATACGCAGTATTTT
TRBJ1-3	-	TRBV7-6	-	CASSLAAGQAGNTIYF	TGTGCCAGCAGCTTAGCTGCAGGGCAGGCTGGAAACACCATATATTTT
TRBJ2-5	TRBD2	TRBV30	-	CAWSRLAGDTQYF	TGTGCCTGGAGTCGCTTAGCGGGAGACACCCAGTACTTC
TRBJ1-1	TRBD1	TRBV5-4	-	CASSLQGANTEAFF	TGTGCCAGCAGCTTGCAGGGGGCGAACACTGAAGCTTTCTTT
TRBJ2-1	-	TRBV5-1	-	CASSSILSGVSYNEQFF	TGCGCCAGCAGCTCGATCCTGAGCGGTGTTTCCTACAATGAGCAGTTCTTC
TRBJ1-4	-	TRBV10-2	-	CASRLDSSTNEKLFF	TGCGCCAGCAGGCTGGACAGCTCAACTAATGAAAAACTGTTTTTT